A single TCR beta chain is shown here with its context. Which antigen it targets is not known. No base-level quality is on record; no much larger clone is a single base apart. The entry originates in a study of shared clonotypes between healthy human individuals (dated by TCRdb to the early 2020s). A note on the overall study: A couple of women and three men aged 18 to 49 years were included in the cohort. To increase sequencing depth and limit assay-specific biases, TCR repertoire library preparation and sequencing were carried out by different laboratories using diverse techniques. To estimate repertoire size and how much clonotype sharing occurs between individuals, the study deeply sequenced the blood TCR repertoires of several healthy adults. Leukapheresis yielded between about 0.8 and 9.5 billion PBMCs per donor. For each donor, three plates each were used for CD4 naive and CD4 memory, two plates were used for CD8 naive, and one plate was used for CD8 memory.

Beyond this particular receptor, the publication reports: Incomplete sequencing was indicated by rarefaction of sorted-subset datasets, despite the large sequencing depth. Clonotypes shared by all four sorted-subset donors showed higher generation probabilities than non-shared clonotypes. Only blood was sampled, and tissue TCR repertoires likely differ from those in blood. Larger estimated clonotype richness was generally found for naive subsets than for memory subsets. Based on pairwise subsampling, the degree of clonotype sharing among donors was expected to be affected by sequencing depth. When a few donors were compared, the shared fraction of clonotypes was 5% to 6.5% for naive CD4, 3.5% for naive CD8, roughly 2.5% for memory CD4, and approximately 0.4% for memory CD8. The small number of donors limited the genetic and exposure-history diversity represented.

Donors were healthy HIV-negative adults with no recently reported acute infections or vaccinations. All donors were Caucasian adults living in Nashville, Tennessee, USA. CD4+ T cells were enriched through magnetic negative selection, after which naive cells were positively selected on CD45RA and the remaining negative fraction served as the memory subset. Blood was obtained by leukapheresis, after which PBMCs were separated by Ficoll-Histopaque density gradient centrifugation and cryopreserved in liquid nitrogen vapor phase. Purity and quantity of every magnetically sorted T cell population were checked by analytical flow cytometry. From each sorted fraction, genomic DNA was isolated and quantified by UV absorbance on a Nanodrop 2000c. After removal of 4 bases from V and 2 bases from J, the junction retains 2 bases not matched to a gene. CDR1 and CDR2, looked up from the germline V gene (reference sequence), are LNHDA and SQIVND. From its cysteine to its phenylalanine, the CDR3 spans 14 amino acids. Only the CDR3 DNA is retained, 42 bases long and in frame from the first base.

Using the deep immunoSEQ assay, multiplex PCR amplified TCR CDR3 regions from genomic DNA. Extracted genomic DNA from each cell subset was distributed evenly across all wells of several immunoSEQ 96-well plates, and each plate was treated as a replicate. For sorted subsets, each replicate PCR was loaded with roughly 190 ng genomic DNA, equivalent to 30,000 or so T cell genomes. Purified libraries were measured with a Qubit 3.0 fluorometer, size-checked on a Bioanalyzer 2100, and measured again with the KAPA Library Quantification kit. Each immunoSEQ 96-well plate was sequenced on its own single-read 150-cycle Illumina NextSeq 550 flow cell. The authors' pipeline ran thus. Because the immunoSEQ output held only junctional sequences and lacked quality scores, the filtering could not match the filtering applied to full-length reads. To assign V/J genes and CDR3, sequences were annotated using PyIR, a Python wrapper for IgBLAST v1.9, with IMGT germline references. Any read was removed if the V/J assignment was weak (E-value above 1e-6), the CDR3 was missing, or the read contained stop codons, out-of-frame junctions, or ambiguous translated residues. V3J clonotypes were defined by identical inferred V gene, J gene, and CDR3 amino acid sequence. The percentage overlap between two repertoires was calculated by dividing the number of shared unique clonotypes by the size of the smaller repertoire. RTK rarefaction, the Chao1 estimator, and Recon v2.1 estimates of unobserved clonotypes were used to assess repertoire richness. Generation probabilities for all TCRbeta clonotypes obtained by the gDNA method from four donors were computed using OLGA. TCRdb carries this immuneACCESS record with in-frame sequences only. Its versions omit some clonotypes, under half of them owing to an unresolved V gene in the studies checked, with the rest unexplained. For V, J and clone size, that table is used; D and trimming come from the DNA. For this sample there are about 700,000 clones; roughly 70% appear just once. Approximately 1.7% of the sample is taken by the ten largest.

Sequencing input: memory CD4+ T cells sorted from blood. The sample's cell subset or site label, in plain terms: CD45RA-negative fraction. This sequence was found in a woman aged 25 to 45 in good health. Recombination joined TRBV19 with TRBJ2-5; 9 of the junction bases match TRBD1. The CDR3 protein sequence reads: CASSTGQGQETQYF. The nucleotide sequence is TGTGCCAGTAGTACTGGACAGGGGCAAGAGACCCAGTACTTC.